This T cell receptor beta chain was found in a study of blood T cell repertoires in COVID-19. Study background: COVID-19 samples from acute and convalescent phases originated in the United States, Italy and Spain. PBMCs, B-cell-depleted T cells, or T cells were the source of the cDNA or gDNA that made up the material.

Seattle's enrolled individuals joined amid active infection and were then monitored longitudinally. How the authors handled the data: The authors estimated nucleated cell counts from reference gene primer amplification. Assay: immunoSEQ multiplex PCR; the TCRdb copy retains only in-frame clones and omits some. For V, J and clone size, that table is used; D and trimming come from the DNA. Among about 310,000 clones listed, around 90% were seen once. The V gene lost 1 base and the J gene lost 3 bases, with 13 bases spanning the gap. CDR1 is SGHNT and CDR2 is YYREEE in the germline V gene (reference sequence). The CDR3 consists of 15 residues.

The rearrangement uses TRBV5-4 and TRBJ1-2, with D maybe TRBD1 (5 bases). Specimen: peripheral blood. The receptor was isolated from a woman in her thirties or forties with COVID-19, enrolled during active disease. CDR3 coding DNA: TGTGCCAGCAGCTTGTTTCTAACAGGCCACTATGGCTACACCTTC. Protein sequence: CASSLFLTGHYGYTF.